The 21 T cell receptor beta chains listed next were all sequenced from one sample in a study of cytomegalovirus exposure and HLA in healthy donors. Here immunoSEQ multiplex PCR was the method, and the copy in TCRdb shows in-frame clones only, minus some. In the table there are around 140,000 clones, approximately 94% of which are singletons. Specimen: PBMCs. These receptors were obtained from a man aged 18-30 years in good health and CMV-seropositive.

V usage is TRBV11-2 and J usage is TRBJ1-2; D remains unclear. This CDR3 region has 12 residues. Germline lookup yields CDR1 SGHAT and CDR2 FQNNGV. V lost 6 bases, J lost 11 bases, and 16 bases lay in between. CDR3 residues: CASSSWRREYTF. The DNA of the CDR3 is TGTGCCAGCAGTTCTTGGAGAAGAGAGTACACCTTC.

This clone was recorded once. This chain joins TRBV11-2 and TRBJ1-2; possible D gene TRBD1, 5 bases. The ends were cut back, 0 bases at V and 3 bases at J, with 11 bases in the middle. The length of the CDR3 is 15 residues. Germline values: CDR1 SGHAT, CDR2 FQNNGV. The CDR3 region is CASSLEQESYYGYTF. CDR3 DNA: TGTGCCAGCAGCTTAGAACAGGAGTCCTACTATGGCTACACCTTC.

CDR3 in DNA: TGTGCCAGCAGCCAAGATAGAGGCTACGAGCAGTACTTC. This translates into CASSQDRGYEQYF. The rearrangement links TRBV14 to TRBJ2-7; D remains unclear. From germline, CDR1 is SGHDN and CDR2 FVKESK. There are 13 residues in the CDR3. The V end lost 0 bases, the J end lost 3 bases, and 6 bases lay between the germline ends.

The chain carries TRBV6-1 and TRBJ2-7; D gene unclear. This CDR3 is 13 amino acids long. V was clipped by 8 bases and J by 2 bases, with 13 bases between them. From germline, CDR1 is MNHNS and CDR2 SASEGT. CDR3 nucleotides: TGTGCCAGCTTGCCGGGTCTCGCCTACGAGCAGTACTTC. This codes for CASLPGLAYEQYF.

This chain connects TRBV27 to TRBJ2-1; 13 bases line up with TRBD2. The CDR3 spans 14 residues. V dropped 8 bases and J dropped 10; count of bases not matched to a gene: 8. The germline V gene has CDR1 MNHEY and CDR2 SMNVEV (reference sequence). In DNA, the CDR3 is TGTGCCAGCTCACTAGCGGGAGGGGGAAGGGAGCAGTTCTTC. Translated: CASSLAGGGREQFF.

V gene TRBV27 combines with J gene TRBJ2-3; TRBD2 aligns across 7 bases. The germline CDR1 and CDR2 sequences are MNHEY and SMNVEV (reference sequence). The CDR3 contains 18 residues. V was pared by 7 bases and J by 1 base, with 17 bases of the junction left unmatched. The CDR3 nucleotides read TGTGCCAGCACCACCTATGGTGGGAGGGGTCTAGGCACAGATACGCAGTATTTT. Protein: CASTTYGGRGLGTDTQYF.

The V gene is TRBV27, the J gene TRBJ2-1, with D possibly being TRBD1 (6 bases). Germline CDR1 reads MNHEY; CDR2 reads SMNVEV (reference sequence). Trimming took off 1 base at V and 8 bases at J, with 12 bases between the two ends. This CDR3 has 14 residues. DNA of the CDR3: TGTGCCAGCAGTTTATGGCAGGGGACCGATGAGCAGTTCTTC. This encodes CASSLWQGTDEQFF.

This clone has a single count. CDR3 in DNA: TGTGCCAGCAGCCAAGTTACTGGGGCCAACGTCCTGACTTTC. It is translated as CASSQVTGANVLTF. The chain uses TRBV14 and TRBJ2-6, with D hard to call. This CDR3 is built from 14 residues. Per the germline V gene, CDR1 is SGHDN and CDR2 is FVKESK. V lost 1 base to trimming and J lost 2 bases, with 3 bases between them.

The V and J genes are TRBV19 and TRBJ1-2; D is perhaps TRBD1 (6 bases). CDR1 is LNHDA and CDR2 is SQIVND in the germline V gene (reference sequence). V shed 3 bases and J shed 8 bases, with 13 bases lying between them. CDR3 length: 13 amino acids. The DNA for the CDR3 is TGTGCCAGTAGTATCCCAGGGGCTCTGGGCTACACCTTC. Its translation: CASSIPGALGYTF.

V and J are TRBV30 and TRBJ2-7; 7 nucleotides match TRBD1. This CDR3 has 14 residues. The germline CDR1 and CDR2 sequences are GTSNPN and SVGIG (reference sequence). V lost 3 bases to trimming and J lost 0 bases; unmatched junction nucleotides: 5. The CDR3 nucleotides read TGTGCCTGGAGAGAACAGGGGTACTCCTACGAGCAGTACTTC. Translated: CAWREQGYSYEQYF.

The sample holds a few counts of this clone. The rearrangement links TRBV5-4 to TRBJ2-5; 9 nucleotides match TRBD1. From germline, CDR1 is SGHNT and CDR2 YYREEE (reference sequence). CDR3 length: 14 amino acids. V lost 3 bases to trimming and J lost 2 bases; unmatched junction nucleotides: 2. CDR3 DNA: TGTGCCAGCAGCTCGGGACAGGGACAAGAGACCCAGTACTTC. Translation: CASSSGQGQETQYF.

The chain combines TRBV18 with TRBJ1-4; a possible D gene is TRBD1 (6 bases). Germline CDR1 is KGHSH and CDR2 is LQKENI. The CDR3 has 15 amino acids. V lost 3 bases to trimming and J lost 8 bases, with 16 bases between them. The CDR3 nucleotides are TGTGCCAGCTCACCGACCGCCGGGGGGCAAGAAAAACTGTTTTTT. This codes for CASSPTAGGQEKLFF.

The chain recombines TRBV18 with TRBJ2-3, with 7 bases fitting TRBD1. J gave up 4 bases and V 1 base, and 5 bases lay outside the gene matches. The CDR3 spans 15 residues. Germline CDR1 KGHSH, CDR2 LQKENI. The CDR3: CASSPRQGKADTQYF. The CDR3 DNA sequence: TGTGCCAGCTCACCACGACAGGGAAAGGCAGATACGCAGTATTTT.

The chain has TRBV6-1 and TRBJ2-7; 8 nucleotides align to TRBD2. V shed 0 bases, J shed 6 bases, and the junction held 10 bases outside the gene matches. Germline CDR1 MNHNS, CDR2 SASEGT. The CDR3 extends over 16 amino acids. The CDR3 DNA follows: TGTGCCAGCAGTGAAGCGAGCGGGAGTGGGATGGGCGAGCAGTACTTC. This sequence encodes CASSEASGSGMGEQYF.

This rearrangement joins TRBV11-3 to TRBJ2-1, with unresolved D. This CDR3 has 13 residues. V shed 1 base and J shed 9 bases, with 10 bases lying between them. Germline V gene data show CDR1 as SGHNT and CDR2 as YENEEA. CDR3: CASSLGPLSEQFF. CDR3 DNA sequence: TGTGCCAGCAGCTTAGGCCCGCTGAGTGAGCAGTTCTTC. The variable domain in full, with the rest retrieved from reference TRBV11-3 and TRBJ2-1, is EAGVVQSPRYKIIEKKQPVAFWCNPISGHNTLYWYLQNLGQGPELLIRYENEEAVDDSQLPKDRFSAERLKGVDSTLKIQPAELGDSAVYLCASSLGPLSEQFFGPGTRLTVL.

The chain joins TRBV11-3 to TRBJ2-6; D perhaps matches TRBD1 (5 bases). The CDR3 sequence is 15 residues long. The germline V gene encodes CDR1 SGHNT and CDR2 YENEEA. V was shortened by 5 bases and J by 1 base, with 9 bases between the two germline ends. The CDR3 sequence: CASSPRASGANVLTF. Written as DNA, the CDR3 is TGTGCCAGCAGCCCCAGGGCATCTGGGGCCAACGTCCTGACTTTC. Variable domain in full (rest from reference TRBV11-3 and TRBJ2-6): EAGVVQSPRYKIIEKKQPVAFWCNPISGHNTLYWYLQNLGQGPELLIRYENEEAVDDSQLPKDRFSAERLKGVDSTLKIQPAELGDSAVYLCASSPRASGANVLTFGAGSRLTVL.

The CDR3 DNA follows: TGTGCCAGTAGCAGAGGGACAGGGTACACCGGGGAGCTGTTTTTT. Encoded protein: CASSRGTGYTGELFF. The chain uses TRBV19 and TRBJ2-2, with 9 positions matching TRBD1. Germline lookup yields CDR1 LNHDA and CDR2 SQIVND (reference sequence). J was trimmed by 3 bases and V by 6 bases; bases with no gene match: 5. The CDR3 spans 15 residues.

The chain links TRBV27 to TRBJ2-7; 7 bases agree with TRBD2. This CDR3 comprises 14 residues. Trimming removed 3 bases from V and 6 bases from J; junction bases left unmatched: 8. The germline V gene has CDR1 MNHEY and CDR2 SMNVEV (reference sequence). CDR3 amino acids: CASSLGGRASEQYF. In DNA, the CDR3 is TGTGCCAGCAGTTTGGGTGGGAGGGCCAGCGAGCAGTACTTC.

The chain uses TRBV28 and TRBJ2-3; the match to TRBD2 covers 7 bases. This CDR3 comprises 15 residues. CDR1 is MDHEN and CDR2 is SYDVKM in the germline V gene. The junction had 4 bases not matched to a gene; V was cut back by 2 bases and J by 2 bases. Here the CDR3 reads CASSLAGVITDTQYF. The CDR3, as DNA: TGTGCCAGCAGTTTAGCGGGAGTGATCACAGATACGCAGTATTTT.

This clone came up once. The rearrangement uses TRBV27 and TRBJ1-2; D unclear. CDR1 is MNHEY and CDR2 is SMNVEV in the germline V gene (reference sequence). The CDR3 is 13 amino acids. V was clipped by 4 bases and J by 8 bases, with 14 bases between them. The CDR3 spells CASSYGPREGYTF. In nucleotides, the CDR3 is TGTGCCAGCAGTTACGGGCCCCGGGAAGGCTACACCTTC.

The chain has TRBV2 and TRBJ1-4; 7 bases map to TRBD1. V shed 6 bases and J 7 bases; nucleotides not matched to a gene: 8. The CDR3 length is 14 residues. Germline V gene data show CDR1 as SNHLY and CDR2 as FYNNEI. This CDR3 is CASRDRVGSEKLFF. Written as DNA, the CDR3 is TGTGCCAGCAGAGACAGGGTCGGCAGTGAAAAACTGTTTTTT.